The rows below give T cell receptor beta chains drawn from one sample of a study of blood T cell repertoires in COVID-19. TCRdb keeps only in-frame clones here, not all; method: immunoSEQ multiplex PCR. The table records 120,000 or so clones, 80% to 90% of them present only once. The specimen was peripheral blood. These receptors came from a woman between 45 and 60 years old with acute or convalescent COVID-19. The CDR3 runs from the conserved cysteine through the conserved F or W. The order of the fields is clone size, D gene, V gene, J gene, CDR3 DNA, CDR3 protein. D genes are given only for firm matches. Not every row has a clone size; where given, it reads once, few, many or a size class.

abundance: -; d_gene: -; v_gene: TRBV27; j_gene: TRBJ1-5; CDR3nt: TGTGCCAGCAGCCGGGGTGGTGGTCAGCCCCAGCATTTT; CDR3aa: CASSRGGGQPQHF
abundance: -; d_gene: TRBD1; v_gene: TRBV5-1; j_gene: TRBJ1-4; CDR3nt: TGCGCCAGCAGCTTGAACAGGGGTTCGGCTAATGAAAAACTGTTTTTT; CDR3aa: CASSLNRGSANEKLFF
abundance: -; d_gene: -; v_gene: TRBV6-5; j_gene: TRBJ1-1; CDR3nt: TGTGCCAGCAAAGACAGCCGGAAACTTGAAGCTTTCTTT; CDR3aa: CASKDSRKLEAFF
abundance: -; d_gene: -; v_gene: TRBV19; j_gene: TRBJ1-2; CDR3nt: TGTGCCAGTAAACAAGCCCCCATTGTAGGGGTTGGTGGCTACACCTTC; CDR3aa: CASKQAPIVGVGGYTF
abundance: -; d_gene: TRBD2; v_gene: TRBV6-5; j_gene: TRBJ2-7; CDR3nt: TGTGCCAGCAGACGAGCGGGAGCCGCCGAGCAGTACTTC; CDR3aa: CASRRAGAAEQYF
abundance: once; d_gene: -; v_gene: TRBV30; j_gene: TRBJ1-2; CDR3nt: TGTGCCTGGAGTGTACGAAGACGGCCGACGGGGGATGATGGCTACACCTTC; CDR3aa: CAWSVRRRPTGDDGYTF
abundance: -; d_gene: TRBD1; v_gene: TRBV6-2/TRBV6-3; j_gene: TRBJ2-7; CDR3nt: TGTGCCAGCAGCCCACTCGGACAGGGGGCTTCCTACGAGCAGTACTTC; CDR3aa: CASSPLGQGASYEQYF
abundance: -; d_gene: TRBD2; v_gene: TRBV30; j_gene: TRBJ2-3; CDR3nt: TGTGCCTGGGGGACTAGGAGCACAGATACGCAGTATTTT; CDR3aa: CAWGTRSTDTQYF
abundance: -; d_gene: -; v_gene: TRBV12-3/TRBV12-4; j_gene: TRBJ1-1; CDR3nt: TGTGCCAGCAGTTTTTCGGGGAACACTGAAGCTTTCTTT; CDR3aa: CASSFSGNTEAFF
abundance: -; d_gene: -; v_gene: TRBV11-2; j_gene: TRBJ1-1; CDR3nt: TGTGCCAGCAGGTCCCCGGTTGAAGCTTTCTTT; CDR3aa: CASRSPVEAFF
abundance: -; d_gene: TRBD2; v_gene: TRBV19; j_gene: TRBJ2-1; CDR3nt: TGTGCCAGTAGTATAGAGGGGGCTAGCGGGAGTTCCCAGTTCTTC; CDR3aa: CASSIEGASGSSQFF
abundance: -; d_gene: TRBD1; v_gene: TRBV30; j_gene: TRBJ1-5; CDR3nt: TGTGCCTGGAGTGAGACAGGGACCCGCAATCAGCCCCAGCATTTT; CDR3aa: CAWSETGTRNQPQHF
abundance: -; d_gene: -; v_gene: TRBV6-2/TRBV6-3; j_gene: TRBJ2-1; CDR3nt: TGTGCCAGCAGCAAAAGCGGGCCCTACAATGAGCAGTTCTTC; CDR3aa: CASSKSGPYNEQFF